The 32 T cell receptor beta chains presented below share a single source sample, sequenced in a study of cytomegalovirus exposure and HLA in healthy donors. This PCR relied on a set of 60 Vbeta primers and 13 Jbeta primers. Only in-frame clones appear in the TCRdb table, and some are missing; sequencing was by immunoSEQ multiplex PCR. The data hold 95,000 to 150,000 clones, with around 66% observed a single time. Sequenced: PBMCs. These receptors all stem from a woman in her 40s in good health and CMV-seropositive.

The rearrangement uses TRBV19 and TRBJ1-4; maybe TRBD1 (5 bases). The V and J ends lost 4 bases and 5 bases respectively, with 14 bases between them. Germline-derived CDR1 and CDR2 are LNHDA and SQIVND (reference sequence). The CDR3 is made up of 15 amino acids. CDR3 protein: CASSTRGGANEKLFF. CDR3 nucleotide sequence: TGTGCCAGTAGTACTCGGGGGGGTGCGAATGAAAAACTGTTTTTT.

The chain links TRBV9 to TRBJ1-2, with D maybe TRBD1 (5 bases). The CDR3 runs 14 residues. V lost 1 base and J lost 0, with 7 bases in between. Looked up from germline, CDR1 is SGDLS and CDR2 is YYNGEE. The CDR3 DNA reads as TGTGCCAGCAGCGTAACACAGGCTAACTATGGCTACACCTTC. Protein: CASSVTQANYGYTF.

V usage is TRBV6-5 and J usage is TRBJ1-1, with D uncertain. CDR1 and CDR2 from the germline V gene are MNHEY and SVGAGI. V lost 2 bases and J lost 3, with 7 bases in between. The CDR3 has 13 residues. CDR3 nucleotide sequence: TGTGCCAGCAGTTACGACGGGTACACTGAAGCTTTCTTT. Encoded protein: CASSYDGYTEAFF.

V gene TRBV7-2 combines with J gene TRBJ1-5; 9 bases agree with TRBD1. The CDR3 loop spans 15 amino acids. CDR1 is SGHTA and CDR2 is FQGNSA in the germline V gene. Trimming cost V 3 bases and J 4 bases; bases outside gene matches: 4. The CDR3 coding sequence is TGTGCCAGCAGCTTTAAAGGACAGGGGAATCAGCCCCAGCATTTT. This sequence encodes CASSFKGQGNQPQHF.

CDR3 residues: CASSFSATSSNMYEQFF. The CDR3, as DNA: TGTGCCAGCAGCTTCAGCGCTACTAGCTCGAATATGTATGAGCAGTTCTTC. The gene calls are TRBV5-4 and TRBJ2-1; D is perhaps TRBD2 (6 bases). The CDR3 runs 17 residues. The germline V gene encodes CDR1 SGHNT and CDR2 YYREEE (reference sequence). The ends were cut back, 2 bases at V and 8 bases at J, with 23 bases in the middle.

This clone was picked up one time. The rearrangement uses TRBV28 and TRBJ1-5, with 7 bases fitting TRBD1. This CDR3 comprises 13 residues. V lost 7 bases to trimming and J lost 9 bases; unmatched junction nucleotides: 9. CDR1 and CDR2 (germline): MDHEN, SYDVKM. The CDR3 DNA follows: TGTGCCAGCATTGATCAGGGGGGTTTGCCCCAGCATTTT. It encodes CASIDQGGLPQHF.

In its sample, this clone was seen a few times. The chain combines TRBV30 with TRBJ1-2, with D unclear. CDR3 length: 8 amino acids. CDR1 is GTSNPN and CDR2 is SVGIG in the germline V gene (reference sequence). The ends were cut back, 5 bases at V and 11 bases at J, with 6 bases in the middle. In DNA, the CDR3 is TGTGCCTGGGAAGAGTACACCTTC. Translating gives CAWEEYTF.

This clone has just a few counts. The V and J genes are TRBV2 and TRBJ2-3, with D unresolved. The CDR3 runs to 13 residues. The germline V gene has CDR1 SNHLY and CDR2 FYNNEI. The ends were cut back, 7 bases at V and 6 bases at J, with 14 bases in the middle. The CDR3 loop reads CASNSRLLDTQYF. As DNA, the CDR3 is TGTGCCAGCAATTCGAGACTCCTGGATACGCAGTATTTT. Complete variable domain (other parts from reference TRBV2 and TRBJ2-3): EPEVTQTPSHQVTQMGQEVILRCVPISNHLYFYWYRQILGQKVEFLVSFYNNEISEKSEIFDDQFSVERPDGSNFTLKIRSTKLEDSAMYFCASNSRLLDTQYFGPGTRLTVL.

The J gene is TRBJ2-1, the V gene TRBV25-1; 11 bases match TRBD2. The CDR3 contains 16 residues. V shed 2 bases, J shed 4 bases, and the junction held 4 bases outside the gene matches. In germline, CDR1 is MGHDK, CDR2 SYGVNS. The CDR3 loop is CASSEMTSGEYNEQFF. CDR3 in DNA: TGTGCCAGCAGTGAAATGACTAGCGGGGAGTACAATGAGCAGTTCTTC.

The CDR3 DNA reads TGTGCCAGCAGCGCCGCTATGGGAGAAGGAACAGATACGCAGTATTTT. Its protein is CASSAAMGEGTDTQYF. The chain carries TRBV5-4 and TRBJ2-3; tentative D call: TRBD2 (5 bases). The length of the CDR3 is 16 residues. V was shortened by 4 bases and J by 3 bases, with 18 bases between the two germline ends. Germline V gene lookup returns CDR1 SGHNT and CDR2 YYREEE (reference sequence). Based on the CDR3 plus reference TRBV5-4 and TRBJ2-3, the full variable domain is ETGVTQSPTHLIKTRGQQVTLRCSSQSGHNTVSWYQQALGQGPQFIFQYYREEENGRGNFPPRFSGLQFPNYSSELNVNALELDDSALYLCASSAAMGEGTDTQYFGPGTRLTVL.

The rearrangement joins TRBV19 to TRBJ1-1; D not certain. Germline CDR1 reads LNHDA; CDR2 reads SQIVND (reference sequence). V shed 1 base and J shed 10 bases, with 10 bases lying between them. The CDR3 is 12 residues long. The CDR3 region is CASSIGRVGAFF. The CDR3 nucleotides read TGTGCCAGTAGTATAGGACGGGTGGGAGCTTTCTTT. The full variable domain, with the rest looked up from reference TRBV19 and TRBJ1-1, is DGGITQSPKYLFRKEGQNVTLSCEQNLNHDAMYWYRQDPGQGLRLIYYSQIVNDFQKGDIAEGYSVSREKKESFPLTVTSAQKNPTAFYLCASSIGRVGAFFGQGTRLTVV.

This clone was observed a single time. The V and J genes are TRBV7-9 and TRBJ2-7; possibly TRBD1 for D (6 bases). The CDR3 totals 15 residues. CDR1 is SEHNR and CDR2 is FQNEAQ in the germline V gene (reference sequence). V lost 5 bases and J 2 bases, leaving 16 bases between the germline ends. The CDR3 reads CASSLRGTETYEQYF. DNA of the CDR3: TGTGCCAGCAGCCTCAGGGGTACCGAGACCTACGAGCAGTACTTC.

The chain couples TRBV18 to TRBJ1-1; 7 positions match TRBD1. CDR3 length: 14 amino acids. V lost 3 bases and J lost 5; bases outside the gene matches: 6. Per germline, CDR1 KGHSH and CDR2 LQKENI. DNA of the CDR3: TGTGCCAGCTCACCCACAGACAGGGTGACTGAAGCTTTCTTT. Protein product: CASSPTDRVTEAFF.

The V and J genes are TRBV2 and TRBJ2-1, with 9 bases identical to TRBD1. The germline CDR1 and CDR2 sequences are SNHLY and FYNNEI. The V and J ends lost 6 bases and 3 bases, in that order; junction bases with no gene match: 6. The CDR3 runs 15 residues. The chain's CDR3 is CASRVTGGNYNEQFF. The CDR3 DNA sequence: TGTGCCAGCAGGGTAACAGGGGGCAACTACAATGAGCAGTTCTTC.

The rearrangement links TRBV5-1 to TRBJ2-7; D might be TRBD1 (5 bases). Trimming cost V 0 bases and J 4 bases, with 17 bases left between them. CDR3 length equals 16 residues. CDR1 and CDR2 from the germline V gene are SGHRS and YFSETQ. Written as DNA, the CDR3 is TGCGCCAGCAGCTTGGGATCGGCAGGGTCCCGATACGAGCAGTACTTC. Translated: CASSLGSAGSRYEQYF. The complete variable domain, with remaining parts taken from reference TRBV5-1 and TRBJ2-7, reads KAGVTQTPRYLIKTRGQQVTLSCSPISGHRSVSWYQQTPGQGLQFLFEYFSETQRNKGNFPGRFSGRQFSNSRSEMNVSTLELGDSALYLCASSLGSAGSRYEQYFGPGTRLTVT.

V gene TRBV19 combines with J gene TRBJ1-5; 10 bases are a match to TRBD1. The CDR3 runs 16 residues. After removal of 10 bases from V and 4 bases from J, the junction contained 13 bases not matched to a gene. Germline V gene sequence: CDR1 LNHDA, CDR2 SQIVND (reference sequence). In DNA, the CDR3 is TGTGCCACCTCGCGTCCCGGGACAGGGGTGAATCAGCCCCAGCATTTT. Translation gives CATSRPGTGVNQPQHF.

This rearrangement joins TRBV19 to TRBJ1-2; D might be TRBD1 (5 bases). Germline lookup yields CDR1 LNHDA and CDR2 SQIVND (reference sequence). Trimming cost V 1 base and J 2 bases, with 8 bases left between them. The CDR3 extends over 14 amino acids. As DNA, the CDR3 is TGTGCCAGTAGTATAGCACAGGCCAACTATGGCTACACCTTC. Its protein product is CASSIAQANYGYTF.

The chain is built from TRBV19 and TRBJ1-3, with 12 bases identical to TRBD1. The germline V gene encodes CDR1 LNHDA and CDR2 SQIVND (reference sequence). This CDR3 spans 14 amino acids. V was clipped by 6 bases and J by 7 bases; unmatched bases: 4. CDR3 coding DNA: TGTGCCAGTAGGGCCGGGACAGGGGGCAACACCATATATTTT. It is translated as CASRAGTGGNTIYF.

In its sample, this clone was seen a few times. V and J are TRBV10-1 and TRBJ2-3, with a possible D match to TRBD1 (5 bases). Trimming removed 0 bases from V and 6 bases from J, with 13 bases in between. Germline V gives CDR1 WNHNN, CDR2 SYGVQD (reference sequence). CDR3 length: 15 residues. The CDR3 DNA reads TGCGCCAGCAGTGAGTCACTGGACCCAGGGGATACGCAGTATTTT. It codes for CASSESLDPGDTQYF.

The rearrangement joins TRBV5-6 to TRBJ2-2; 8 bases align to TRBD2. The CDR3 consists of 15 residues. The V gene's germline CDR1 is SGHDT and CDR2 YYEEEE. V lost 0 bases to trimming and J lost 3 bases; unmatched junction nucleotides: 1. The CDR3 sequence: CASSLVGLDTGELFF. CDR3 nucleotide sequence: TGTGCCAGCAGCTTGGTGGGACTAGACACCGGGGAGCTGTTTTTT.

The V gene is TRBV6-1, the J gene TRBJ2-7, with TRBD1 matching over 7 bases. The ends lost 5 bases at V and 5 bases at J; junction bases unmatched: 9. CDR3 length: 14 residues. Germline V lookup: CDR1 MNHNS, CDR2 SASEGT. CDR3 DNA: TGTGCCAGCAGTAGACAGGGTCCCCCCAACGAGCAGTACTTC. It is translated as CASSRQGPPNEQYF.

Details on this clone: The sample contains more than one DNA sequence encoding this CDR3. CDR3 sequence reads: CASSLDGGSYNEQFF. The CDR3, as DNA: TGCGCCAGCAGCTTGGACGGGGGAAGCTACAATGAGCAGTTCTTC. The V gene is TRBV5-1, the J gene TRBJ2-1; perhaps TRBD2 as D (6 bases). V lost 0 bases and J 3 bases, leaving 10 bases between the germline ends. This CDR3 has 15 amino acids. Per germline, CDR1 SGHRS and CDR2 YFSETQ.

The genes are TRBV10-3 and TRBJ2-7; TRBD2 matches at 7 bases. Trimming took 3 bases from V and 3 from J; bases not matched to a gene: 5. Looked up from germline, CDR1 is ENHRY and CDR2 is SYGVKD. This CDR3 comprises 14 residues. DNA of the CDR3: TGTGCCATCAGTGACGGGGGGAACGACTACGAGCAGTACTTC. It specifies CAISDGGNDYEQYF.

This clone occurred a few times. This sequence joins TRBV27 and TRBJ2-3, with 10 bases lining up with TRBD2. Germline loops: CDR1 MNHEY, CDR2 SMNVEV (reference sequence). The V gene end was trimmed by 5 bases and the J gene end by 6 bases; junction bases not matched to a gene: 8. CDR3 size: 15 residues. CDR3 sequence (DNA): TGTGCCAGCAGTACACTAGCGGGAAACGCTGATACGCAGTATTTT. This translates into CASSTLAGNADTQYF.

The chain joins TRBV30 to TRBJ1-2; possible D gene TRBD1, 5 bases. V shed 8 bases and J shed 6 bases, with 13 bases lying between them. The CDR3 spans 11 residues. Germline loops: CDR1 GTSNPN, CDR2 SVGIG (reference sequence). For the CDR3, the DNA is TGTGCCACGGCAGGGCCGGATGGCTACACCTTC. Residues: CATAGPDGYTF.

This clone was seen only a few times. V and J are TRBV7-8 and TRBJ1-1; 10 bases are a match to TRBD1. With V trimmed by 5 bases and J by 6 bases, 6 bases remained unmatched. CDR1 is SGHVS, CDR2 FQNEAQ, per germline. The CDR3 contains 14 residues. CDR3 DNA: TGTGCCAGCAGCCTGACAGGGGGCATAGCTGAAGCTTTCTTT. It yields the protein CASSLTGGIAEAFF.

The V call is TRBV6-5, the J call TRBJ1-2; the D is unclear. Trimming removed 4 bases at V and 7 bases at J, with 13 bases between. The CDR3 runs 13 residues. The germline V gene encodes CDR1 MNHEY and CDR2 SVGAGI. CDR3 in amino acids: CASSSDTPGGYTF. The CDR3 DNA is TGTGCCAGCAGTTCGGATACCCCAGGTGGCTACACCTTC.

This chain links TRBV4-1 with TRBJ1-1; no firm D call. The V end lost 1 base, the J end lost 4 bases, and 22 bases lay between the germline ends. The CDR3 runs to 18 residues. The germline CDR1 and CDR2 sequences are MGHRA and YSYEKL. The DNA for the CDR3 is TGCGCCAGCAGCCAAGGTTCGGATTGGGCGGGAGGAAGCACTGAAGCTTTCTTT. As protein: CASSQGSDWAGGSTEAFF.

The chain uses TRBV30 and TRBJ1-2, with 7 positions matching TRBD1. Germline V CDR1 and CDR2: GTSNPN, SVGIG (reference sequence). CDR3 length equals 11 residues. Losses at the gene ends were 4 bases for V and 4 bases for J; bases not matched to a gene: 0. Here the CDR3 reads CAWNRGYGYTF. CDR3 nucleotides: TGTGCCTGGAACAGGGGCTATGGCTACACCTTC.

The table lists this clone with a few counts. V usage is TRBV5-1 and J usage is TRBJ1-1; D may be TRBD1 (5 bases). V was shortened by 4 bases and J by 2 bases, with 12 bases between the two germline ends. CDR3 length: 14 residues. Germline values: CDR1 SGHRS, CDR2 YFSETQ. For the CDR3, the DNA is TGCGCCAGCAGCATTTCGGGGGGAAACACTGAAGCTTTCTTT. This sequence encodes CASSISGGNTEAFF.

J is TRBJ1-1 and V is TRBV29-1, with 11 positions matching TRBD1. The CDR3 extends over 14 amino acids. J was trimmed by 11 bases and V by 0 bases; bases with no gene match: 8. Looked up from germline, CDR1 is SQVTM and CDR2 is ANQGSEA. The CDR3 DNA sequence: TGCAGCGTTGAAGAAGAAGGGACAGGGGGAGGGGCTTTCTTT. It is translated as CSVEEEGTGGGAFF.

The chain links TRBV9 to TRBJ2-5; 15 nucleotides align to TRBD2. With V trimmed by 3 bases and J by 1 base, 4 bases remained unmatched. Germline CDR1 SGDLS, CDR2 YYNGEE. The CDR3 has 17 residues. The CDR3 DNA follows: TGTGCCAGCAGCGCGGGACTAGCGGGAGGAGGCCAAGAGACCCAGTACTTC. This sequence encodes CASSAGLAGGGQETQYF.